A selection of T cell receptor beta chains follows, all from one sample in a study of blood T cell repertoires in COVID-19. Some clones are missing from TCRdb's copy, which holds only in-frame ones; the method was immunoSEQ multiplex PCR. Here the sample spans more than 400,000 clones, approximately 85% being singletons. The sequencing input was peripheral blood. The receptors originated from a human donor in a cohort sampled during active COVID-19. Each CDR3 is given without its conserved first and last residue. Each record gives: J gene, V gene, D gene, CDR3 protein. A D gene is named only where the DNA matches it firmly.

TRBJ1-4 TRBV3-1/TRBV3-2 TRBD1 ASSNRGDNEKLF
TRBJ2-5 TRBV19 TRBD2 ASSIGTSGRAGETQY
TRBJ2-1 TRBV6-5 NA ASSYSGRSSYNEQF
TRBJ2-7 TRBV6-5 TRBD2 ASRLAGVSNEQY
TRBJ1-2 TRBV7-9 NA VQGSNYGYT
TRBJ2-7 TRBV5-4 TRBD1 ASSLVQGEYNEQY
TRBJ2-5 TRBV5-1 TRBD2 ASSLALAGVGETQY
TRBJ1-5 TRBV5-4 NA ASRISRLSGNYFINQPQH
TRBJ2-2 TRBV9 TRBD2 ASRRAGDLTGELF
TRBJ1-1 TRBV19 TRBD1 ASSISGTVNAEAF
TRBJ1-2 TRBV28 NA ASRSGSQYGYT
TRBJ1-2 TRBV10-3 TRBD1 AINRGTGTYGYT
TRBJ2-4 TRBV4-1 NA ASSQGQPIPLLAKNIQY
TRBJ2-2 TRBV5-8 NA ASSLILGGTGELF
TRBJ2-7 TRBV19 TRBD2 ASSYMTSGRYEQY
TRBJ2-2 TRBV21-1 NA ASSNRTANTGELF
TRBJ2-1 TRBV28 TRBD2 ASSLQLAGNEQF
TRBJ2-2 TRBV30 TRBD1 ASRTGGTGELF
TRBJ2-3 TRBV7-3 TRBD2 ASSLSGTDTDTQY
TRBJ1-1 TRBV3-1/TRBV3-2 NA ASSQGRGSDTEAF
TRBJ2-7 TRBV6-5 TRBD2 ASSLGRKRSYEQY
TRBJ1-5 TRBV7-8 TRBD1 ASTSRSRGNQPQH
TRBJ1-1 TRBV27 TRBD1 ASSFWDRRTEAF
TRBJ2-7 TRBV7-9 NA ASSLSSYEQY
TRBJ1-1 TRBV5-8 TRBD1 ASSYGTGFRDTEAF
TRBJ2-6 TRBV20-1 NA SASRLTGANVLT
TRBJ2-5 TRBV19 TRBD1 ASCDRDQETQY
TRBJ2-1 TRBV3-1/TRBV3-2 NA ASSLEEGEQF
TRBJ1-3 TRBV7-8 NA ASSAGQSSGNTIY
TRBJ2-3 TRBV6-5 TRBD1 ASSRDRGRANTQY
TRBJ2-7 TRBV14 NA ASSELSNPYEQY
TRBJ1-1 TRBV7-9 TRBD1 ASSSSTGSTEAF
TRBJ2-7 TRBV28 NA ASSRPTGTHYEQY
TRBJ2-7 TRBV2 TRBD2 AAGGEGVKQY
TRBJ1-1 TRBV5-6 NA ASSLAYARENTEAF
TRBJ2-2 TRBV30 NA ASSIGARGTGELF
TRBJ1-2 TRBV6-5 TRBD1 ASSTPSGGNYGYT